This paragraph covers one T cell receptor (beta chain) sequence. The germline V gene encodes CDR1 MGHRA and CDR2 YSYEKL. Germline trimming cut 0 bases from V and 9 bases from J; bases unmatched to any gene: 8. This CDR3 has 15 residues. The data derive from a study of blood T cell repertoires in COVID-19. Original methodology: Estimates of nucleated cell counts were drawn from the amplification of reference gene primers. Clones were sequenced by immunoSEQ multiplex PCR, and TCRdb holds only the in-frame ones, with some missing. V and J calls and clone size follow that table, whereas D and trimming were derived from the DNA. This table has 150,000 or so clones, 75% to 80% appearing once.

This sequence originates from an elderly man with acute or convalescent COVID-19. What was sequenced was peripheral blood. This chain connects TRBV4-1 to TRBJ1-5; 7 nucleotides agree with TRBD1. Written as DNA, the CDR3 is TGCGCCAGCAGCCAAGACCGGGACAGCGGCAGGCCCCAGCATTTT. This sequence encodes CASSQDRDSGRPQHF.